The present T cell receptor beta chain was sequenced within a study of blood T cell repertoires in COVID-19. Study as a whole: There were acute and convalescent COVID-19 samples, and they came from the United States, Italy and Spain. In each case, the material was cDNA or gDNA derived from T cells, B-cell-depleted T cells, or PBMCs.

V lost 0 bases, J lost 0 bases, and 0 bases stayed unmatched. Germline assignment: CDR1 SGHNT and CDR2 YYREEE (reference sequence). CDR3 length: 15 residues. TCRdb's copy holds only in-frame clones and misses some; the assay was immunoSEQ multiplex PCR. This sample has approximately 270,000 clones, with approximately 91% found just once. The chain couples TRBV5-4 to TRBJ2-3; 8 nucleotides agree with TRBD2. The TCR was taken from a man aged 50 or older with acute or convalescent COVID-19. The specimen sequenced was peripheral blood. CDR3 loop: CASSLASGSTDTQYF. CDR3 bases: TGTGCCAGCAGCTTGGCTAGCGGGAGCACAGATACGCAGTATTTT.